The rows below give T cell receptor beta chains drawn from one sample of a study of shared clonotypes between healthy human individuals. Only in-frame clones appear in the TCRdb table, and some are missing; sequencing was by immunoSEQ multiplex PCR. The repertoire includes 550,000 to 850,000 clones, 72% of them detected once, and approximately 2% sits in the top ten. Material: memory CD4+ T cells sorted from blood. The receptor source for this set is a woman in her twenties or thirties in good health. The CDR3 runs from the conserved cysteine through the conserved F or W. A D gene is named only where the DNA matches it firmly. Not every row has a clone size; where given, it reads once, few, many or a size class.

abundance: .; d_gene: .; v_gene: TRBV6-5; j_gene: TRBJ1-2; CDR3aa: CASTGQYGYTF; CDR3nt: TGTGCCAGCACTGGACAGTATGGCTACACCTTC
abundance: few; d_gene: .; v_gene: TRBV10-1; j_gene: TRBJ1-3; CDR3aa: CASSDSGNTIYF; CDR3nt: TGCGCCAGCAGTGATTCGGGAAACACCATATATTTT
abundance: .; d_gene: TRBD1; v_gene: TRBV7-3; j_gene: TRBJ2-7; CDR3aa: CASSSRDRVVKQYF; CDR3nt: TGTGCCAGCAGCTCCCGGGACAGGGTGGTTAAGCAGTACTTC
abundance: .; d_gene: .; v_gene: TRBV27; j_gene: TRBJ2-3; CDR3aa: CASSLFLREWCTDTQYF; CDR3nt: TGTGCCAGCAGTTTATTTCTTCGGGAGTGGTGCACAGATACGCAGTATTTT
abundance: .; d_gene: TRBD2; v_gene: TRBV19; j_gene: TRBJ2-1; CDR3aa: CASRGGGSLSYNEQFF; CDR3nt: TGTGCCAGTAGGGGGGGAGGGAGTCTCTCCTACAATGAGCAGTTCTTC
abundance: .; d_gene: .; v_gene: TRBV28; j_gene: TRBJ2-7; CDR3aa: CASSLGSDWDEQYF; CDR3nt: TGTGCCAGCAGTTTGGGCAGTGATTGGGACGAGCAGTACTTC
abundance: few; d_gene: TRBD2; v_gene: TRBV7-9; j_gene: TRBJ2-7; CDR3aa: CASNLAGASYEQYF; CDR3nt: TGTGCCAGCAACCTAGCGGGAGCGTCCTACGAGCAGTACTTC
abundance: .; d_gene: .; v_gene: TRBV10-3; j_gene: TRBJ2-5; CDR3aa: CAISESGSGGTQYF; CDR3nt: TGTGCCATCAGTGAGTCGGGGTCCGGGGGGACCCAGTACTTC
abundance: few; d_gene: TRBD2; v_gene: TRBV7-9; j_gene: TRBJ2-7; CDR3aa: CASSSTTGLVYEQYF; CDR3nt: TGTGCCAGCAGCTCTACCACGGGACTAGTTTACGAGCAGTACTTC
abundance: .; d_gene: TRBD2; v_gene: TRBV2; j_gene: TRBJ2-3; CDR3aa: CASTEGSGRSDTQYF; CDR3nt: TGTGCCAGCACCGAAGGTAGCGGGAGATCCGATACGCAGTATTTT
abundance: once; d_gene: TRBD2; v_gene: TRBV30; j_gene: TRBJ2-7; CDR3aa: CAWSVPSGASYEQYF; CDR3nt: TGTGCCTGGAGTGTACCTAGCGGGGCCTCCTACGAGCAGTACTTC
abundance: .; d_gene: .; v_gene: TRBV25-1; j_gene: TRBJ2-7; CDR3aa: CASSSSGQNSYEQYF; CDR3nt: TGTGCCAGCAGTTCTTCTGGACAGAACTCCTACGAGCAGTACTTC
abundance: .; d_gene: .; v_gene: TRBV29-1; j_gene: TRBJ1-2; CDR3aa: CSVAGDGYTF; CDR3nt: TGCAGCGTTGCGGGAGACGGCTACACCTTC
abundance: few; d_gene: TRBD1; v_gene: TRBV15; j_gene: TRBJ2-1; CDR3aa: CATSGRDRGGQFF; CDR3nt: TGTGCCACCAGCGGCCGGGACAGGGGAGGGCAGTTCTTC
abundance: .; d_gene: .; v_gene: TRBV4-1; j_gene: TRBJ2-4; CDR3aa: CASSQGGERPNIQYF; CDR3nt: TGCGCCAGCAGCCAAGGGGGCGAACGTCCAAACATTCAGTACTTC
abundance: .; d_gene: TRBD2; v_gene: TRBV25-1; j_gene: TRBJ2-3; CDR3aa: CASSHFTSGTDTQYF; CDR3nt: TGTGCCAGCAGTCATTTTACTAGCGGCACAGATACGCAGTATTTT
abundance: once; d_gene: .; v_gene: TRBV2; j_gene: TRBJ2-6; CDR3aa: CASSGRHSGANVLTF; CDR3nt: TGTGCCAGCAGTGGTCGGCACTCTGGGGCCAACGTCCTGACTTTC
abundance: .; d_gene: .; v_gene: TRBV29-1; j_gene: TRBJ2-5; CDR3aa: CSGRRERETQYF; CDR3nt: TGCAGCGGGAGACGGGAGCGGGAGACCCAGTACTTC
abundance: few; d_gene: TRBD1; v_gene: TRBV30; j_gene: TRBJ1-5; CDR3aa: CAWSDGTGDNQPQHF; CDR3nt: TGTGCCTGGAGTGACGGGACAGGGGACAATCAGCCCCAGCATTTT
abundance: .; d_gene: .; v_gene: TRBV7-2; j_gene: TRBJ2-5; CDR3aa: CASSPSRTQYF; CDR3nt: TGTGCCAGCAGCCCCAGCAGGACCCAGTACTTC
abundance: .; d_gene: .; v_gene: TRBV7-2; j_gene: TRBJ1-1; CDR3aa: CASSVTVLANTEAFF; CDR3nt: TGTGCCAGCAGCGTTACTGTTCTAGCCAACACTGAAGCTTTCTTT
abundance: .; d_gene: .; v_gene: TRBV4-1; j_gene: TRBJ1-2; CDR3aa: CASSQDGAGFYGYTF; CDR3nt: TGCGCCAGCAGCCAAGATGGTGCCGGATTCTATGGCTACACCTTC
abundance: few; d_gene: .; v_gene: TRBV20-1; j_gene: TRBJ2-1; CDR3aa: CSAGPYNEQFF; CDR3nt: TGCAGTGCGGGACCTTACAATGAGCAGTTCTTC
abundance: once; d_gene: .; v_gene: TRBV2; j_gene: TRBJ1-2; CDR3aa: CASSGQQGRYGYTF; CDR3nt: TGTGCCAGCAGTGGCCAGCAGGGGCGCTATGGCTACACCTTC
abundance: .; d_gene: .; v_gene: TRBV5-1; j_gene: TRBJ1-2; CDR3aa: CASSPSAGAYGYTF; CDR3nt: TGCGCCAGCAGCCCATCCGCGGGTGCCTATGGCTACACCTTC
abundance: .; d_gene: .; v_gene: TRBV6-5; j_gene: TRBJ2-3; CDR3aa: CASSYSGGPTDTQYF; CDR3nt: TGTGCCAGCAGTTACTCTGGGGGACCTACAGATACGCAGTATTTT
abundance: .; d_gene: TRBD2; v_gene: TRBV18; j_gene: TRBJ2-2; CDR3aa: CASSPPSGDLNGELFF; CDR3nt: TGTGCCAGCTCACCTCCTAGCGGGGACCTAAACGGGGAGCTGTTTTTT
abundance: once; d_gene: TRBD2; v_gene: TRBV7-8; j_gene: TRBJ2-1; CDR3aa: CASSSTLAGLEQFF; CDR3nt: TGTGCCAGCAGCTCAACTCTAGCGGGACTTGAGCAGTTCTTC
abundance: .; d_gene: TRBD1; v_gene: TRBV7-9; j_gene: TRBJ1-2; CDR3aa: CASSPEGAQWGYTF; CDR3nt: TGTGCCAGCAGCCCAGAGGGGGCCCAGTGGGGCTACACCTTC
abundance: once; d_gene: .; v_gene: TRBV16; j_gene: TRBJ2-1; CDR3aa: CASSRESGAFYNEQFF; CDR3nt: TGTGCCAGCAGCCGAGAGAGCGGAGCTTTCTACAATGAGCAGTTCTTC
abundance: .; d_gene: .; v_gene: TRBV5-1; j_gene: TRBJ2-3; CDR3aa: CASSSDGGSTDTQYF; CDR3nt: TGCGCCAGCAGCTCGGACGGCGGTAGCACAGATACGCAGTATTTT
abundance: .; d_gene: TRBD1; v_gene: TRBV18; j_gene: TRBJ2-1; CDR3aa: CASSPVQPGQGYNEQFF; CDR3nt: TGTGCCAGCTCACCAGTACAACCGGGACAGGGGTACAATGAGCAGTTCTTC
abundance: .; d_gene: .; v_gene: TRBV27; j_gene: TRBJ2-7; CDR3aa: CASSSGRGAAYEQYF; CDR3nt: TGTGCCAGCAGTTCGGGCCGGGGGGCGGCCTACGAGCAGTACTTC
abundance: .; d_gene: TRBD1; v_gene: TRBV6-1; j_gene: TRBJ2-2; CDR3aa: CASIEAQGARTGELFF; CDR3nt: TGTGCCAGCATCGAAGCCCAGGGGGCGAGGACCGGGGAGCTGTTTTTT
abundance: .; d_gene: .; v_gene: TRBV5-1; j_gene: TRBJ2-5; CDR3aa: CASSLRETQYF; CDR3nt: TGCGCCAGCAGCTTGCGAGAGACCCAGTACTTC
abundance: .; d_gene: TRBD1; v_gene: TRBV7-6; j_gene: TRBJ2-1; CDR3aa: CASSLVGTGGNEQFF; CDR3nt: TGTGCCAGCAGCTTAGTTGGGACAGGAGGCAATGAGCAGTTCTTC
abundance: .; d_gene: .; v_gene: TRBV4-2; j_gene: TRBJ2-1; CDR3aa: CASSQVADREQFF; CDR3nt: TGTGCCAGCAGCCAAGTAGCGGATCGAGAGCAGTTCTTC
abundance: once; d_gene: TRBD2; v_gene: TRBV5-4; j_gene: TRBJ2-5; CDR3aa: CASSSGGLAGQETQYF; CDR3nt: TGTGCCAGCAGCTCGGGCGGACTAGCGGGGCAAGAGACCCAGTACTTC
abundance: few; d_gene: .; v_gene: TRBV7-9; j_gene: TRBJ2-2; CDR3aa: CASSLAGGTGELFF; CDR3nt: TGTGCCAGCAGCTTAGCGGGGGGCACCGGGGAGCTGTTTTTT
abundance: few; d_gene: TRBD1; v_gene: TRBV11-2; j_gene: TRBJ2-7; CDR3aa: CASSSQDRTIYEQYF; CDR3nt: TGTGCCAGCAGCTCGCAGGACAGGACCATCTACGAGCAGTACTTC
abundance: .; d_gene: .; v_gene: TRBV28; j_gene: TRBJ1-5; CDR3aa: CASSLRQTSNQPQHF; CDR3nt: TGTGCCAGCAGTTTGAGGCAGACTAGCAATCAGCCCCAGCATTTT
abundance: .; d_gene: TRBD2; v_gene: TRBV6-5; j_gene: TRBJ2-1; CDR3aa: CASSSLLAGGYNEQFF; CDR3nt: TGTGCCAGCAGTTCTTTACTAGCGGGGGGATACAATGAGCAGTTCTTC
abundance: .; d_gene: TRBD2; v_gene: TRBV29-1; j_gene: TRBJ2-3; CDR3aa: CSAGTSMSDTQYF; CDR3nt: TGCAGCGCCGGGACTAGCATGTCCGATACGCAGTATTTT
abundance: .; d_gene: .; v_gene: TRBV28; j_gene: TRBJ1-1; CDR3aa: CASIPDGGNAEAFF; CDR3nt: TGTGCCAGCATTCCGGACGGGGGGAATGCTGAAGCTTTCTTT
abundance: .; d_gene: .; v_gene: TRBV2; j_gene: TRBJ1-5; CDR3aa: CASSELGELGPQHF; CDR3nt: TGTGCCAGCAGTGAACTAGGGGAGCTTGGGCCCCAGCATTTT
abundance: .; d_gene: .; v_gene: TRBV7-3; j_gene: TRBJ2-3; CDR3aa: CASSLISTDTQYF; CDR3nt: TGTGCCAGCAGCTTAATTTCGACAGATACGCAGTATTTT
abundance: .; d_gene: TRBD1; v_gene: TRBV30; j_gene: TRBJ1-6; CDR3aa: CAWSVPRQGNPPLHF; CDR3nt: TGTGCCTGGAGTGTACCCAGACAGGGTAACCCACCCCTCCACTTT
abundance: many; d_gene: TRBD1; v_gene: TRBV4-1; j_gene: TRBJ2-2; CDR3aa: CASQRQGGTGELFF; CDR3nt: TGCGCCAGCCAGAGACAGGGGGGGACCGGGGAGCTGTTTTTT
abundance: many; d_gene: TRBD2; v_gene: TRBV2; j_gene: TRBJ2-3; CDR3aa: CASQFSGKTDTQYF; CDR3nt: TGTGCCAGCCAGTTTAGCGGGAAAACAGATACGCAGTATTTT
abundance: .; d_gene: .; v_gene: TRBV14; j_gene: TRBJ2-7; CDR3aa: CASSQDWRYEQYF; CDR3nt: TGTGCCAGCAGCCAAGATTGGCGCTACGAGCAGTACTTC